A selection of T cell receptor beta chains follows, all from one sample in a study of monozygotic twins with inflammatory bowel disease. TCRdb re-called the 5' RACE reads; one entry per CDR3 protein, DNA not given. This sample contains 300,000 to 400,000 distinct CDR3 sequences. Sequencing used blood. These receptors all come from a human donor with ulcerative colitis or Crohn's disease, or a healthy co-twin of an affected twin (not recorded which). Each CDR3 is given with its conserved first and last residue.

v_call	j_call	cdr3_aa
TRBV28	TRBJ2-1	CASSHLAGGYMEQFF
TRBV6-4	TRBJ2-7	CASIRASYEQYF
TRBV7-2	TRBJ1-2	CASSSVTRGYTF
TRBV5-1	TRBJ2-7	CASRPTSGQIYEQYF
TRBV2	TRBJ2-1	CASSGLAGAFYNEQFF
TRBV7-7	TRBJ2-1	CASSSGQDPYNEQFF
TRBV14	TRBJ2-2	CASSQRWGGDTGELFF
TRBV20-1	TRBJ1-5	CSARVGPPGRNQPQHF
TRBV16	TRBJ2-7	CASSPPPQLADYEQYF
TRBV20-1	TRBJ2-2	CSARTGTTGELFF
TRBV9	TRBJ2-7	CASSVGGLEDEQYF
TRBV12-3/TRBV12-4	TRBJ1-2	CASSLFGRGSYGYTF
TRBV7-2	TRBJ2-7	CASSLASLGVYEQYF
TRBV7-3	TRBJ2-2	CASSLMRDTGELFF
TRBV20-1	TRBJ1-5	CSAPPYTGTGVYSNQPQHF
TRBV3-1	TRBJ2-1	CASSQEVWRGLAGEQFF
TRBV5-1	TRBJ1-5	CASSKGASQPQHF
TRBV7-3	TRBJ2-2	CASSLYRLAENTGELFF
TRBV7-2	TRBJ2-5	CASSLRDRDAQETQYF
TRBV3-1	TRBJ2-3	CASSPPRPSTDTQYF
TRBV6-2/TRBV6-3	TRBJ2-5	CASSYSMGGLETQYF
TRBV15	TRBJ1-5	CATSRDPTPGTQHF
TRBV6-2/TRBV6-3	TRBJ1-1	CASSYSSVSVRAYGTEAFF
TRBV6-5	TRBJ2-7	CASSYATVAGASYEQYF
TRBV6-6	TRBJ2-1	CASRPGTGEQFF
TRBV9	TRBJ2-1	CASSVGVVATYNEQLF
TRBV11-2	TRBJ2-1	CASSPYRGGEFF
TRBV9	TRBJ1-1	CASSVGRVAGEAFF
TRBV4-2	TRBJ1-4	CASSQVAMEKLFF
TRBV18	TRBJ2-1	CASSPRGTGVRLLDNEQFF
TRBV7-2	TRBJ1-4	CASSLREKLFF
TRBV6-5	TRBJ1-4	CASSYEGQSNEKLFF